This T cell receptor (beta chain) derives from a study of response to subunit inactivated influenza vaccine. Study outcomes and limitations: The authors proposed limited new T cell recruitment per seasonal influenza vaccination.

Notes on this clonotype: Its antigen remains unknown.

Trimming removed 3 bases at V and 3 bases at J, with 13 bases between. CDR1 and CDR2 from the germline V gene are SGHVS and FQNEAQ. The CDR3 totals 15 residues. TCRdb reprocessed the RT-PCR reads with MiXCR, giving one entry per CDR3 protein. The sample has about 570,000 distinct CDR3 sequences, roughly 10% seen once. This clonotype was obtained from a man in his fifties or sixties who received an inactivated influenza vaccine. The sequencing used PBMCs from blood, collected on the day of vaccination. The chain has TRBV7-8 and TRBJ2-3; D is possibly TRBD1 or TRBD2 (6 bases each). This CDR3 reads CASSFRGGQTDTQYF. CDR3 sequence (DNA): TGTGCCAGCAGCTTTAGAGGGGGGCAGACAGATACGCAGTATTTT.